This TCR beta chain was documented in a study of CD4 T cells in relation to SARS-CoV-2 and coronaviruses. Turning to this clone: What it recognizes is unknown. The sample contains more than one DNA sequence encoding this CDR3.

TCRdb's table, derived via immunoSEQ multiplex PCR, lists solely in-frame clones and lacks some. The table includes 38,000 or so clones, approximately 80% detected once. Germline V gene data show CDR1 as LNHDA and CDR2 as SQIVND (reference sequence). This CDR3 has 15 residues. Deletions cut 5 bases from V and 0 bases from J, with 10 bases between. The chain combines TRBV19 with TRBJ2-2, with D possibly being TRBD1 or TRBD2 (5 bases each). This receptor was obtained from an adult with COVID-19. Sequenced input: naive CD4+ T cells from PBMCs, cultured in vitro. Regarding subset: naive CD4+ T cells isolated by negative enrichment. The CDR3 DNA reads TGTGCCAGTAGTCCCGGGACGGCGAACACCGGGGAGCTGTTTTTT. Translating it yields CASSPGTANTGELFF.